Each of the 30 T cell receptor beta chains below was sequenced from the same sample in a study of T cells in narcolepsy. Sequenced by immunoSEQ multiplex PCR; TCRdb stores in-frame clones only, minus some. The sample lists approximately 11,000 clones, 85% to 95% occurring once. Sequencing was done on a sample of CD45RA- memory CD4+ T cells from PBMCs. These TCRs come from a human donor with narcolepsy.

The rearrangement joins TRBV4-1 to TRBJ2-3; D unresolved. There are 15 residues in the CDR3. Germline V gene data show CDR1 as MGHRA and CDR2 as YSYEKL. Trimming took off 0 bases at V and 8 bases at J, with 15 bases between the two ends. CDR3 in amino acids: CASSQDGSGEGTQYF. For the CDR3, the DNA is TGCGCCAGCAGCCAAGATGGGTCTGGGGAAGGTACGCAGTATTTT.

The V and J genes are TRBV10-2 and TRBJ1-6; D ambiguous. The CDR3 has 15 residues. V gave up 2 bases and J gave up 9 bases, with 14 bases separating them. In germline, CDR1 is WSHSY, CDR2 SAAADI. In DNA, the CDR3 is TGCGCCAGCAGTGAGGCGTTAGGGAATAGTTCACCCCTCCACTTT. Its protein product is CASSEALGNSSPLHF.

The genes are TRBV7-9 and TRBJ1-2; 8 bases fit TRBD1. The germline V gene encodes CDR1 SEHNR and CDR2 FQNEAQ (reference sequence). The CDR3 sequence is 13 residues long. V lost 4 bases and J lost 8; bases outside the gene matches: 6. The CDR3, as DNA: TGTGCCAGCAGCTCCGGACAGGGCGAAGGCTACACCTTC. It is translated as CASSSGQGEGYTF.

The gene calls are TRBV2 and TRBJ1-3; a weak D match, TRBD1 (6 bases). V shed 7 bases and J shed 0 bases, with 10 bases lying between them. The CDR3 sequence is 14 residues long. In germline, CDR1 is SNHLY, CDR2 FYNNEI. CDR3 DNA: TGTGCCAGCAAGACAGGTCACTCTGGAAACACCATATATTTT. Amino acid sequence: CASKTGHSGNTIYF.

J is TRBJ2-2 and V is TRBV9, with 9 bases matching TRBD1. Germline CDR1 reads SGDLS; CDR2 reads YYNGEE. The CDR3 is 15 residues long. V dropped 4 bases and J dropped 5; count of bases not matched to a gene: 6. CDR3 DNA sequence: TGTGCCAGCAGCACCGGGACAGGGAGGACCGGGGAGCTGTTTTTT. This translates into CASSTGTGRTGELFF. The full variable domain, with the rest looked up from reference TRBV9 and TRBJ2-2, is DSGVTQTPKHLITATGQRVTLRCSPRSGDLSVYWYQQSLDQGLQFLIQYYNGEERAKGNILERFSAQQFPDLHSELNLSSLELGDSALYFCASSTGTGRTGELFFGEGSRLTVL.

CDR3 in DNA: TGTGCCAGCAGCCAAACCCAACAGGTCTCTGGGGCCAACGTCCTGACTTTC. Its translation is CASSQTQQVSGANVLTF. The chain is built from TRBV4-2 and TRBJ2-6, with D perhaps matching TRBD1 (5 bases). CDR3 length equals 17 residues. V was shortened by 2 bases and J by 0 bases, with 11 bases between the two germline ends. Germline V gene lookup returns CDR1 LGHNA and CDR2 YNFKEQ.

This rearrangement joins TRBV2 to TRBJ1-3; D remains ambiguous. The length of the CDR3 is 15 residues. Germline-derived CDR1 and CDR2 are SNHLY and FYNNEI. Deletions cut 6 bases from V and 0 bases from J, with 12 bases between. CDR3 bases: TGTGCCAGCAGGAGGGTTTGGCGCTCTGGAAACACCATATATTTT. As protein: CASRRVWRSGNTIYF.

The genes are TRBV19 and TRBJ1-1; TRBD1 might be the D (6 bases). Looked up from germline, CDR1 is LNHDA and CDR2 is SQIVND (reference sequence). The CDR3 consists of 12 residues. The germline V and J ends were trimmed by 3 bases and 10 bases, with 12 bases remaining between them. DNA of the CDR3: TGTGCCAGTAGTATGGCAGGGGTTAGAGCTTTCTTT. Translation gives CASSMAGVRAFF.

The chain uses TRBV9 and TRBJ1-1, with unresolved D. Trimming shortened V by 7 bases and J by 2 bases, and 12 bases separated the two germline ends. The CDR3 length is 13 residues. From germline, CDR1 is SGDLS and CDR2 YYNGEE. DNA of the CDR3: TGTGCCAGCTCCGACGGAACTAACACTGAAGCTTTCTTT. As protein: CASSDGTNTEAFF.

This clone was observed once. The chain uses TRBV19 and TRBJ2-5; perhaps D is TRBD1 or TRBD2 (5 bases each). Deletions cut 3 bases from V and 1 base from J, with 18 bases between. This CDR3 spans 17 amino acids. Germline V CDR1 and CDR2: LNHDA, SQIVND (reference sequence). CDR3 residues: CASSIGAARQFQETQYF. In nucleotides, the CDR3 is TGTGCCAGTAGTATCGGGGCTGCGCGGCAGTTCCAAGAGACCCAGTACTTC.

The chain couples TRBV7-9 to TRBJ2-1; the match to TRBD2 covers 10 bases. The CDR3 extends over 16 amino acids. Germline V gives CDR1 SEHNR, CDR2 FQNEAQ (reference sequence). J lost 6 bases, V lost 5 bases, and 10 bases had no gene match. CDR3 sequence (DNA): TGTGCCAGCAGCCCCCTTGTCGGACTAGCGGCCAATGAGCAGTTCTTC. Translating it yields CASSPLVGLAANEQFF.

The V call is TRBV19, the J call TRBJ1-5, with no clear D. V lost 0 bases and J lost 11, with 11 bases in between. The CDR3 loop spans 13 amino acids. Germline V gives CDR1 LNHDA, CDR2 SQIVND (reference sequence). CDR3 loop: CASSIDHQVTQHF. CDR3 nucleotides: TGTGCCAGTAGTATAGATCATCAGGTGACCCAGCATTTT.

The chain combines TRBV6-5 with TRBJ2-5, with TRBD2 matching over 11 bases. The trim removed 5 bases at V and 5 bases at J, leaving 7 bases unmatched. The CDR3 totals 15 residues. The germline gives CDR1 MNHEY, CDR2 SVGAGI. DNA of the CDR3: TGTGCCAGCAGTGGCCGACTAGCGGGGACCGAGACCCAGTACTTC. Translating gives CASSGRLAGTETQYF.

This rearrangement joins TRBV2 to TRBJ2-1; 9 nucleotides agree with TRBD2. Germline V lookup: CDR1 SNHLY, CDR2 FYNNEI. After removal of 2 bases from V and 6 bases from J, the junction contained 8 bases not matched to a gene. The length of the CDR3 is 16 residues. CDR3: CASSENGGRALNEQFF. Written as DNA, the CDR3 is TGTGCCAGCAGTGAAAACGGCGGGAGGGCCCTCAATGAGCAGTTCTTC.

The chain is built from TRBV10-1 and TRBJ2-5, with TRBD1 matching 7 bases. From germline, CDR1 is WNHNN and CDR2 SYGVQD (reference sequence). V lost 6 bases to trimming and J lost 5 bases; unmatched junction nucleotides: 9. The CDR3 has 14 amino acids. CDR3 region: CASSLDRVRETQYF. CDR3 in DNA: TGCGCCAGCAGCCTCGACAGGGTTCGCGAGACCCAGTACTTC.

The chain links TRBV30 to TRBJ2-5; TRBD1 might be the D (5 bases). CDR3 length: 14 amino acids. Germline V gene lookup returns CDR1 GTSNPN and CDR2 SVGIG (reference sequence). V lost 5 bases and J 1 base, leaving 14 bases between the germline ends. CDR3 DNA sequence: TGTGCCTGGGGAACAGGAGCTTCCCAAGAGACCCAGTACTTC. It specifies CAWGTGASQETQYF.

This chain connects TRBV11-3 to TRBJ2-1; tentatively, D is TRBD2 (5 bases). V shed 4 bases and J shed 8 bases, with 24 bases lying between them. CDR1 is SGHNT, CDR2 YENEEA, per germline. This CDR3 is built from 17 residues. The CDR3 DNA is TGTGCCAGCAGCTCGACGGATCTAGCAGTCTTTCCCCATGAGCAGTTCTTC. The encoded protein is CASSSTDLAVFPHEQFF.

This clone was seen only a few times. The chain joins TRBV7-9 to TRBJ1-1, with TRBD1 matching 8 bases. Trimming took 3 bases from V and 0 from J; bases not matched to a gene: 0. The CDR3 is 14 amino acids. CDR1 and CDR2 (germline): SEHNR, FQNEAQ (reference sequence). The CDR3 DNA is TGTGCCAGCAGCTTGGGACAGGTGAACACTGAAGCTTTCTTT. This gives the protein CASSLGQVNTEAFF.

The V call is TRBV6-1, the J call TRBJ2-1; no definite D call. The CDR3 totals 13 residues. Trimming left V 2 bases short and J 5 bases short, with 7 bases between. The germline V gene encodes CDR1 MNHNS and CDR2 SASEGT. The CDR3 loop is CASSELLDNEQFF. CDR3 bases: TGTGCCAGCAGTGAATTGCTAGACAATGAGCAGTTCTTC.

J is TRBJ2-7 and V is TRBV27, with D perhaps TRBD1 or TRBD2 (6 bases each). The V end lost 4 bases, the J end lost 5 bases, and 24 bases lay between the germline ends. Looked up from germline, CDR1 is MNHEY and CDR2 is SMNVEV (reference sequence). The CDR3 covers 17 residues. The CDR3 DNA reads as TGTGCCAGCAGTTCCTTGGGTTGGGGGCGCGGGGAAAACGAGCAGTACTTC. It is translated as CASSSLGWGRGENEQYF.

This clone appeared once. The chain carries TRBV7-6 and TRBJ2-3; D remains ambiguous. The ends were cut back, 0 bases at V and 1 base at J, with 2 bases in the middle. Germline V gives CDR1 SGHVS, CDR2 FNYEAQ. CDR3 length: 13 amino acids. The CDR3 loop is CASSLARTDTQYF. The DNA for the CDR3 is TGTGCCAGCAGCTTAGCACGCACAGATACGCAGTATTTT.

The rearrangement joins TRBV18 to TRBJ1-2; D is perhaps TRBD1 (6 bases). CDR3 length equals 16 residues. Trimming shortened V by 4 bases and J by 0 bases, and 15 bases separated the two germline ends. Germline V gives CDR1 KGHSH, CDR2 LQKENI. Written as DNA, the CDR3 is TGTGCCAGCTCACAAAGGGGGGCTGAAGCTAACTATGGCTACACCTTC. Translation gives CASSQRGAEANYGYTF.

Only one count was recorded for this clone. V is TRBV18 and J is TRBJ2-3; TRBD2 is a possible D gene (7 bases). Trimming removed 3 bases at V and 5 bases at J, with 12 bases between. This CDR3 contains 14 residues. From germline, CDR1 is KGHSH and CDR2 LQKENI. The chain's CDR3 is CASSPGGLIDTQYF. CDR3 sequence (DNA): TGTGCCAGCTCACCCGGGGGGCTAATAGATACGCAGTATTTT.

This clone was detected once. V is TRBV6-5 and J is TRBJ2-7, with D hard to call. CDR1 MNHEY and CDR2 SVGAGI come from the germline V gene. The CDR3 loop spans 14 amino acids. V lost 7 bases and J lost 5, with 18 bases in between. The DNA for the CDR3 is TGTGCCAGCAACCCACAGACGGATGGACACGAGCAGTACTTC. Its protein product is CASNPQTDGHEQYF.

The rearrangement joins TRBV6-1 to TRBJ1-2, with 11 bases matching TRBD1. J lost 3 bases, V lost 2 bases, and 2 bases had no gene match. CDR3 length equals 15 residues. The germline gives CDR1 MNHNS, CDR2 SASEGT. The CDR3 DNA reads TGTGCCAGCAGTGAAAGGACAGGGGGCTACTATGGCTACACCTTC. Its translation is CASSERTGGYYGYTF.

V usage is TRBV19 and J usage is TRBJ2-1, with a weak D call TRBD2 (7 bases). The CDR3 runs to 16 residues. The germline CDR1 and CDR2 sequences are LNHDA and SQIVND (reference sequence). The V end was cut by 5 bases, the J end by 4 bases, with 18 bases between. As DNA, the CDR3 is TGTGCCAGTAGTCCCGAGGGGGGGATGATTTACAATGAGCAGTTCTTC. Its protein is CASSPEGGMIYNEQFF. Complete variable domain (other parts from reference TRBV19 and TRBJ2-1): DGGITQSPKYLFRKEGQNVTLSCEQNLNHDAMYWYRQDPGQGLRLIYYSQIVNDFQKGDIAEGYSVSREKKESFPLTVTSAQKNPTAFYLCASSPEGGMIYNEQFFGPGTRLTVL.

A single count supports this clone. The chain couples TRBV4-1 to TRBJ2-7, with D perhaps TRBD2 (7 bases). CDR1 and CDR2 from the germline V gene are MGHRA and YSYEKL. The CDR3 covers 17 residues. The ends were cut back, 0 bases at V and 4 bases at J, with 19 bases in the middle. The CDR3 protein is CASSQDLFRGAQYEQYF. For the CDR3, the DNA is TGCGCCAGCAGCCAAGATTTGTTCCGGGGGGCGCAGTACGAGCAGTACTTC.

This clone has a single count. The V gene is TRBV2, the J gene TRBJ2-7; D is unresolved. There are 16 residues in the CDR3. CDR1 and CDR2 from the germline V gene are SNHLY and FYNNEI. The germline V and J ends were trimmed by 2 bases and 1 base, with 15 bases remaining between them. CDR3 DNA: TGTGCCAGCAGTGAATTGGGCGTCCAACGATCCTACGAGCAGTACTTC. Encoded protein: CASSELGVQRSYEQYF.

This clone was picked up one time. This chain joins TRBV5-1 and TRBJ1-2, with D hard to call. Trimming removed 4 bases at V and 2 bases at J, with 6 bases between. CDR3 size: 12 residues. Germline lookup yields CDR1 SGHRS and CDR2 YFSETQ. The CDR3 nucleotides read TGCGCCAGCAGCCCCGGGAACTATGGCTACACCTTC. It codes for CASSPGNYGYTF.

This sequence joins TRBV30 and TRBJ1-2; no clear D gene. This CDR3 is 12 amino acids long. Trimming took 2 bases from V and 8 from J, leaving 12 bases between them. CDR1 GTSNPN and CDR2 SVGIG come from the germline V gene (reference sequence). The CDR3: CAWSQGRAGYTF. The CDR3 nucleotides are TGTGCCTGGAGTCAAGGCCGGGCGGGCTACACCTTC.